The entry below gives a single T cell receptor beta chain sequence along with its context. In the authors' workflow: Nucleated cell counts were estimated from reference gene primer amplification. Sequencing used immunoSEQ multiplex PCR; TCRdb keeps in-frame clones, though not all of them. The V and J calls and the clone size are those of that table, but D and trimming were determined from the DNA. The sample contains approximately 200,000 clones, approximately 94% of which appear only once. The source of the sample is a study of blood T cell repertoires in COVID-19. Looking at the study overall: COVID-19 samples from acute and convalescent phases originated in the United States, Italy and Spain. From T cells, B-cell-depleted T cells, or PBMCs came the material, which was cDNA or gDNA.

From germline, CDR1 is SGHAT and CDR2 FQNNGV. CDR3 length: 15 residues. V lost 1 base and J 5 bases, leaving 11 bases between the germline ends. During active infection, Seattle patients enrolled and were then monitored through disease. The TCR comes from a man aged 30 to 45 with COVID-19, enrolled during active disease. The gene calls are TRBV11-2 and TRBJ1-4; D remains unclear. The sequenced material came from peripheral blood. CDR3 bases: TGTGCCAGCAGCTTAGTGGCGGGGAGGAATGAAAAACTGTTTTTT. This codes for CASSLVAGRNEKLFF.